Detailed here is one T cell receptor (beta chain). No cognate antigen has been identified for it. No base quality values were provided; no much bigger clone lies one nucleotide off. The collaborating institutions used their own protocols to collect whole blood in K2EDTA tubes. Collaborator samples were shipped for TCRbeta analysis as frozen whole blood, isolated PBMCs, or DNA extracted from either sample type. TCRbeta CDR3 regions were amplified from genomic DNA using the immunoSEQ Assay, a bias-controlled multiplex PCR. The published analysis was carried out like this. The number of nucleated cells in each sample was estimated from the amplification of reference gene primers within the assay. To quantify the absolute abundance of each unique TCRbeta CDR3 rearrangement, sequence reads were collapsed and filtered. For each sample, productive Simpson clonality was calculated as the square root of Simpson's diversity index over productive rearrangements. This immuneACCESS table, as held by TCRdb, lists in-frame sequences with V and J called but not all clones. Of the missing ones, under half trace to an unresolved V gene in checked studies; the others have no known cause. The V and J calls and clone size are taken from that table; D and trimming were inferred from the DNA. The sample includes about 110,000 clones, with 82% observed a single time. Of the sample, 15% to 19% is held by the ten largest clones.

V trim: 1 base; J trim: 4 bases; unmatched bases: 0. Reading from cysteine to phenylalanine, the CDR3 counts 14 amino acids. Only the CDR3 part of the read is kept: 42 bases, read in frame from the first base. From a lookup of the germline V gene (reference sequence), CDR1 and CDR2 are LNHNV and YYDKDF. This specimen belongs to a study of blood T cell repertoires in COVID-19 (TCRdb year 2020). Context from the whole study: Samples from collaborators originated in the United States, Italy and Spain and spanned both the acute and convalescent phases of COVID-19. The material from the prospective study consisted of cDNA or gDNA derived from T cells, B-cell-depleted T cells, or PBMCs. Deeply sampled blood TCRbeta repertoires from subjects exposed to, actively infected with, or recovered from COVID-19 were included in the dataset. The repertoires were made available in a free public database intended to serve as a resource for research on the immune response to SARS-CoV-2. The samples were drawn from two sources: the first 160 participants of the ongoing ImmuneRACE study, and 950 to 1,500 subjects contributed by 6 global collaborators. A de-identified subject ID, COVID-19 status, age in years and sex were almost always included in the sample metadata. Where available, HLA class I and class II types were obtained from metadata supplied by the sample provider rather than from assay-based typing.

The study at large found these results: The quantity of clinical and demographic metadata differed by source and by participant and was supplied without curation.

The chain uses TRBV15 and TRBJ2-5; TRBD2 lines up with 10 middle nucleotides. Material for sequencing was peripheral blood. The source is an elderly woman with acute or convalescent COVID-19. The CDR3 reads CATSRGLAGETQYF. The bases read TGTGCCACCAGCAGAGGACTAGCGGGAGAGACCCAGTACTTC.